This TCR beta chain was documented in a study of cytomegalovirus exposure and HLA in healthy donors. Background on the study: In terms of ancestry, the Caucasian-associated cluster contained 81% of the roughly 360 genotyped donors.

PCR employed 60 Vbeta and 13 Jbeta primers. The table came from immunoSEQ multiplex PCR; TCRdb's copy has only in-frame clones and leaves some out. The data contain under 250,000 clones, around 80% of them singletons. The CDR3 covers 13 residues. Germline CDR1 reads GTSNPN; CDR2 reads SVGIG (reference sequence). Trimming stripped 3 bases from V and 8 bases from J, with 16 bases between. The V gene is TRBV30, the J gene TRBJ1-2; D is ambiguous. The sequence derives from a boy between 10 and 17 years old in good health and CMV-seronegative. The source material was PBMCs. CDR3 sequence: CAWSPLQRGGYTF. Here the CDR3 DNA reads TGTGCCTGGAGCCCACTACAACGAGGCGGCTACACCTTC.